The subject of this entry is one T cell receptor (beta chain). Its antigen is currently unknown. This entry comes from a study of cytomegalovirus exposure and HLA in healthy donors. General study findings and limits: Researchers had no immune exposure information except CMV serostatus available. TCR beta V- and J-gene trimming, according to a later analysis, was linked to a missense DCLRE1C variant. Presence/absence analysis assumed near-uniform sequencing depth across donors. A later analysis found most CMV-associated TCR beta chains apparently HLA-restricted.

Germline trimming cut 6 bases from V and 4 bases from J; bases unmatched to any gene: 2. Germline V CDR1 and CDR2: LNHDA, SQIVND (reference sequence). CDR3 length: 12 amino acids. Primers: 60 Vbeta forward and 13 Jbeta reverse. The assay was immunoSEQ multiplex PCR, and TCRdb's table has in-frame clones only and misses some. The data hold over 100,000 clones, with roughly four fifths observed a single time. Specimen: PBMCs. The chain combines TRBV19 with TRBJ1-2; 7 positions agree with TRBD1. The sequence came from a woman under 40 in good health and CMV-seropositive. Here the CDR3 reads CASRTGRYGYTF. In nucleotides, the CDR3 is TGTGCCAGTAGGACAGGGCGCTATGGCTACACCTTC. The full variable domain, rest sourced from reference TRBV19 and TRBJ1-2, is DGGITQSPKYLFRKEGQNVTLSCEQNLNHDAMYWYRQDPGQGLRLIYYSQIVNDFQKGDIAEGYSVSREKKESFPLTVTSAQKNPTAFYLCASRTGRYGYTFGSGTRLTVV.